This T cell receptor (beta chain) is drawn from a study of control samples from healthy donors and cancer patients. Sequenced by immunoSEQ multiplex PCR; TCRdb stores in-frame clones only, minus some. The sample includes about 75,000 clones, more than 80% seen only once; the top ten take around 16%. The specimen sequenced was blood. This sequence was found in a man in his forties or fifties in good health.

The CDR3 loop is CASSLNYVGTEAFF. DNA for the CDR3: TGTGCCAGCAGTTTGAACTACGTGGGCACTGAAGCTTTCTTT. The chain has TRBV6-2 or TRBV6-3 and TRBJ1-1; D unresolved. This CDR3 has 14 residues. The germline gives CDR1 MNHEY, CDR2 SVGEGT. Trimming shortened V by 4 bases and J by 4 bases, and 13 bases separated the two germline ends.